This TCR beta chain was observed in a study of blood T cell repertoires in COVID-19. Study as a whole: All recovered Cohort 3 donors got two negative PCRs, got clearance, or saw symptom resolution.

Participants came from 24 US areas, aged roughly 18 to 89 years. This CDR3 is built from 16 residues. Germline V CDR1 and CDR2: KGHDR, SFDVKD. After removal of 4 bases from V and 4 bases from J, the junction contained 5 bases not matched to a gene. Generated by immunoSEQ multiplex PCR, the TCRdb table keeps only in-frame clones and is missing some. Seen here are fewer than 200,000 clones, around 80% observed once, and the top ten hold under 20%. The chain links TRBV24-1 to TRBJ2-2; 10 bases agree with TRBD2. The TCR comes from a woman in her seventies in a cohort exposed to, infected with or recovered from COVID-19 (not recorded which). The sequenced sample consisted of PBMCs or T cells enriched from blood (not recorded which). CDR3 sequence: CATSEWTSGLTGELFF. The DNA for the CDR3 is TGTGCCACCAGTGAGTGGACTAGCGGACTCACCGGGGAGCTGTTTTTT.